The 14 T cell receptor beta chains given below trace back to one sample, sequenced in a study of CXCR3-negative and CXCR3-positive naive CD8 T cells. Whole-study results and caveats: Researchers report that CXCR3-positive naive cells carry more hydrophobic TRB CDR3s than CXCR3-negative naive cells.

What these receptors recognize is not known. The authors made the TRB cDNA libraries by 5' RACE using UMI labels. TCRdb reprocessed the 5' RACE reads and keeps a single row for each CDR3 protein, giving no DNA. The table for this sample gives about 120,000 distinct CDR3 sequences. Sequences were obtained from naive CXCR3+ CD8+ T cells from blood. Subset meaning: CD45RO-CCR7+CD27+CD95- naive CD8+ T cells expressing CXCR3 (TNR3+). These receptors all come from a human donor in good health. Some clones in this sample may be carry-over from other donors' samples.

The chain couples TRBV7-9 to TRBJ2-1; there is no DNA to check the TCRdb D call of TRBD2. CDR1 and CDR2 (germline): SEHNR, FQNEAQ (reference sequence). The CDR3 extends over 16 amino acids. CDR3 residues: CASDFGGASGSYEQFF.

The V gene is TRBV27, the J gene TRBJ1-5. CDR1 MNHEY and CDR2 SMNVEV come from the germline V gene (reference sequence). This CDR3 spans 15 amino acids. This chain's CDR3 is CASSLSLDLNQPQHF.

V usage is TRBV14 and J usage is TRBJ2-1; TCRdb names TRBD2, which stays unverified in the absence of DNA. The CDR3 has 16 residues. CDR1 SGHDN and CDR2 FVKESK come from the germline V gene. The CDR3 sequence is CASSQDRSLRRGEQFF.

The chain employs TRBV7-9 and TRBJ2-7. The CDR3 totals 14 residues. Germline loops: CDR1 SEHNR, CDR2 FQNEAQ (reference sequence). The CDR3 spells CASSLLGEVYEQYF.

This chain joins TRBV7-2 and TRBJ2-7. Germline values: CDR1 SGHTA, CDR2 FQGNSA. The CDR3 is 13 amino acids. CDR3 amino acids: CASSLVSGYEQYF.

This chain joins TRBV29-1 and TRBJ2-5. In germline, CDR1 is SQVTM, CDR2 ANQGSEA. The CDR3 covers 13 residues. CDR3 protein: CSVELTFQETQYF.

V is TRBV29-1 and J is TRBJ2-1; the D gene TCRdb calls, TRBD2, cannot be checked with no DNA. The CDR3 has 16 amino acids. Germline V CDR1 and CDR2: SQVTM, ANQGSEA. The CDR3 sequence: CSVEGGREGEYNEQFF.

The CDR3 sequence is CASSIWGTEAFF. The chain uses TRBV19 and TRBJ1-1. The CDR3 runs to 12 residues. Germline CDR1 is LNHDA and CDR2 is SQIVND (reference sequence).

The V and J genes are TRBV20-1 and TRBJ2-2; TCRdb returns TRBD1, unconfirmable since there is no DNA. In germline, CDR1 is DFQATT, CDR2 SNEGSKA (reference sequence). CDR3 size: 16 residues. The chain's CDR3 is CSARAEGQENTGELFF.

The rearrangement links TRBV7-3 to TRBJ2-5; the TCRdb D gene call, TRBD2, has no DNA to confirm it. The germline CDR1 and CDR2 sequences are SGHTA and FQGTGA. The CDR3 sequence is 13 residues long. The CDR3 spells CASRGASEETQYF.

The rearrangement joins TRBV27 to TRBJ2-2; TCRdb's assignment of TRBD1 cannot be checked, as there is no DNA. Germline CDR1 reads MNHEY; CDR2 reads SMNVEV (reference sequence). The CDR3 consists of 14 residues. CDR3 residues: CASRTGANTGELFF.

V usage is TRBV28 and J usage is TRBJ2-2. CDR3 length equals 15 residues. Per germline, CDR1 MDHEN and CDR2 SYDVKM. The CDR3 loop reads CASRVIWDYGRELFF.

The chain uses TRBV7-9 and TRBJ2-7. The CDR3 runs to 12 residues. Germline V gives CDR1 SEHNR, CDR2 FQNEAQ (reference sequence). The CDR3 reads CASSIDIYEQYF.

The chain joins TRBV7-6 to TRBJ1-5. The CDR3 sequence is 13 residues long. Germline-derived CDR1 and CDR2 are SGHVS and FNYEAQ. The CDR3 loop is CASSRTDGQPQHF.